The 27 T cell receptor beta chains presented below share a single source sample, sequenced in a study of cytomegalovirus exposure and HLA in healthy donors. The data were produced by immunoSEQ multiplex PCR, yet TCRdb's version contains in-frame clones alone and is incomplete. The table has 100,000 to 150,000 clones, 86% seen once. The sample was PBMCs. The receptors stem from a man aged 18 to 35 in good health and CMV-seronegative.

The chain employs TRBV7-9 and TRBJ2-1, with a possible D match to TRBD2 (5 bases). V was trimmed by 3 bases and J by 5 bases, leaving 14 bases between them. CDR3 length: 15 residues. CDR1 and CDR2 (germline): SEHNR, FQNEAQ (reference sequence). In DNA, the CDR3 is TGTGCCAGCAGCTTTAGCGAGACGGCGCACAATGAGCAGTTCTTC. Its translation is CASSFSETAHNEQFF.

This clone was detected only once. The chain combines TRBV15 with TRBJ1-4; TRBD1 agrees at 7 bases. The CDR3 spans 15 residues. Germline V lookup: CDR1 LNHNV, CDR2 YYDKDF (reference sequence). Trimming removed 6 bases from V and 0 bases from J; junction bases left unmatched: 4. The CDR3 is CATRLQGATNEKLFF. Written as DNA, the CDR3 is TGTGCCACCAGGCTTCAGGGGGCAACTAATGAAAAACTGTTTTTT. Full variable domain (rest looked up from reference TRBV15 and TRBJ1-4): DAMVIQNPRYQVTQFGKPVTLSCSQTLNHNVMYWYQQKSSQAPKLLFHYYDKDFNNEADTPDNFQSRRPNTSFCFLDIRSPGLGDTAMYLCATRLQGATNEKLFFGSGTQLSVL.

The chain has TRBV9 and TRBJ2-2, with D possibly being TRBD2 (5 bases). The CDR3 loop spans 13 amino acids. Germline V gene sequence: CDR1 SGDLS, CDR2 YYNGEE. The V and J ends lost 2 bases and 7 bases respectively, with 9 bases between them. CDR3 coding DNA: TGTGCCAGCAGCGTTAACCGGGGCGGGGAGCTGTTTTTT. Its protein is CASSVNRGGELFF.

The rearrangement uses TRBV7-9 and TRBJ1-4, with TRBD1 identical over 11 bases. Per the germline V gene, CDR1 is SEHNR and CDR2 is FQNEAQ (reference sequence). This CDR3 contains 15 residues. After removal of 6 bases from V and 7 bases from J, the junction contained 7 bases not matched to a gene. Here the CDR3 reads CASRLSGQGAEKLFF. Written as DNA, the CDR3 is TGTGCCAGCAGACTCTCTGGACAGGGGGCTGAAAAACTGTTTTTT. The full variable domain, in which reference TRBV7-9 and TRBJ1-4 provide the parts outside the CDR3, is DTGVSQNPRHKITKRGQNVTFRCDPISEHNRLYWYRQTLGQGPEFLTYFQNEAQLEKSRLLSDRFSAERPKGSFSTLEIQRTEQGDSAMYLCASRLSGQGAEKLFFGSGTQLSVL.

The V gene is TRBV11-2, the J gene TRBJ1-1; the match to TRBD1 covers 11 bases. This CDR3 is built from 19 residues. The germline V gene has CDR1 SGHAT and CDR2 FQNNGV. Trimming removed 3 bases from V and 3 bases from J; junction bases left unmatched: 15. CDR3 sequence: CASSFKPGQGALTDTEAFF. The CDR3 DNA is TGTGCCAGCAGCTTTAAGCCCGGACAGGGGGCGCTTACCGACACTGAAGCTTTCTTT.

This chain connects TRBV6-6 to TRBJ2-7, with 10 bases that match TRBD1. The CDR3 consists of 14 residues. Trimming at V came to 6 bases and at J to 3 bases, leaving 5 bases not matched to a gene. CDR1 and CDR2 from the germline V gene are MNHNY and SVGAGI (reference sequence). CDR3 protein: CASRDRGGYYEQYF. CDR3 DNA sequence: TGTGCCAGCAGGGACAGGGGGGGGTACTACGAGCAGTACTTC.

The chain carries TRBV6-1 and TRBJ2-4; maybe TRBD1 (6 bases). The CDR3 is 16 amino acids. The V end was cut by 3 bases, the J end by 0 bases, with 12 bases between. Per germline, CDR1 MNHNS and CDR2 SASEGT. CDR3 in DNA: TGTGCCAGCAGTGACCACAGGGCCAAAGCCAAAAACATTCAGTACTTC. Protein sequence: CASSDHRAKAKNIQYF.

This chain links TRBV9 with TRBJ1-3; D gene ambiguous. Germline CDR1 reads SGDLS; CDR2 reads YYNGEE. V lost 0 bases to trimming and J lost 0 bases, with 7 bases between them. This CDR3 has 15 amino acids. CDR3 nucleotides: TGTGCCAGCAGCGTAGTGGCGGACTCTGGAAACACCATATATTTT. Its translation is CASSVVADSGNTIYF. Full variable domain (outside the CDR3, taken from reference TRBV9 and TRBJ1-3): DSGVTQTPKHLITATGQRVTLRCSPRSGDLSVYWYQQSLDQGLQFLIQYYNGEERAKGNILERFSAQQFPDLHSELNLSSLELGDSALYFCASSVVADSGNTIYFGEGSWLTVV.

This chain connects TRBV12-5 to TRBJ2-1; TRBD2 agrees at 9 bases. V gave up 1 base and J gave up 7 bases; unmatched junction bases: 5. The germline V gene encodes CDR1 LGHNT and CDR2 FRNRAP. The CDR3 is made up of 15 amino acids. The CDR3 bases are TGTGCTAGTGGTTTGGAAGTAGCGGGGGATAATGAGCAGTTCTTC. It yields the protein CASGLEVAGDNEQFF.

V gene TRBV7-6 combines with J gene TRBJ1-2; the D gene is possibly TRBD1 (6 bases). This CDR3 spans 14 amino acids. Trimming stripped 5 bases from V and 8 bases from J, with 18 bases between. The germline V gene encodes CDR1 SGHVS and CDR2 FNYEAQ. As DNA, the CDR3 is TGTGCCAGCAGCCCTAAGGGGGGGAGGGTAGGCTACACCTTC. It codes for CASSPKGGRVGYTF. The full variable domain, with the rest looked up from reference TRBV7-6 and TRBJ1-2, is GAGVSQSPRYKVTKRGQDVALRCDPISGHVSLYWYRQALGQGPEFLTYFNYEAQQDKSGLPNDRFSAERPEGSISTLTIQRTEQRDSAMYRCASSPKGGRVGYTFGSGTRLTVV.

This chain connects TRBV11-2 to TRBJ1-4; 9 bases align to TRBD1. From germline, CDR1 is SGHAT and CDR2 FQNNGV. Germline trimming cut 1 base from V and 8 bases from J; bases unmatched to any gene: 5. This CDR3 is built from 15 residues. CDR3 loop: CASSLGDRDAEKLFF. The CDR3 DNA is TGTGCCAGCAGCTTAGGGGACAGGGATGCGGAAAAACTGTTTTTT.

This clone is a singleton in its sample. The chain employs TRBV30 and TRBJ2-1; 9 nucleotides match TRBD2. This CDR3 is built from 15 residues. Trimming removed 2 bases from V and 6 bases from J; junction bases left unmatched: 8. CDR1 is GTSNPN and CDR2 is SVGIG in the germline V gene (reference sequence). CDR3 amino acids: CAWSQGTSGLNEQFF. CDR3 sequence (DNA): TGTGCCTGGAGTCAGGGAACTAGCGGGCTCAATGAGCAGTTCTTC. The full variable domain, rest sourced from reference TRBV30 and TRBJ2-1, is SQTIHQWPATLVQPVGSPLSLECTVEGTSNPNLYWYRQAAGRGLQLLFYSVGIGQISSEVPQNLSASRPQDRQFILSSKKLLLSDSGFYLCAWSQGTSGLNEQFFGPGTRLTVL.

A remark on this clone: Mismatch with germline at one junction end may stem from a read error. The chain employs TRBV20-1 and TRBJ2-7; TRBD2 matches 7 bases. The length of the CDR3 is 11 residues. CDR1 is DFQATT and CDR2 is SNEGSKA in the germline V gene (reference sequence). The chain's CDR3 is CSARTGTTRVF. DNA for the CDR3: TGCAGTGCTAGAACCGGGACTACCCGCGTCTTC.

The V and J genes are TRBV30 and TRBJ2-1; TRBD2 is a possible D gene (5 bases). V lost 3 bases and J 1 base, leaving 13 bases between the germline ends. From germline, CDR1 is GTSNPN and CDR2 SVGIG (reference sequence). CDR3 length equals 15 residues. This chain's CDR3 is CAWRKRGGSYNEQFF. For the CDR3, the DNA is TGTGCCTGGAGGAAACGGGGTGGTTCCTACAATGAGCAGTTCTTC.

The CDR3 protein is CASSGQAGYGYTF. The CDR3 DNA sequence: TGTGCCAGCAGCGGACAAGCAGGCTATGGCTACACCTTC. The J gene is TRBJ1-2, the V gene TRBV9, with no clear D. In germline, CDR1 is SGDLS, CDR2 YYNGEE. V lost 3 bases and J lost 4, with 10 bases in between. CDR3 length equals 13 residues. Looking up the rest from reference TRBV9 and TRBJ1-2 gives the full variable domain: DSGVTQTPKHLITATGQRVTLRCSPRSGDLSVYWYQQSLDQGLQFLIQYYNGEERAKGNILERFSAQQFPDLHSELNLSSLELGDSALYFCASSGQAGYGYTFGSGTRLTVV.

The gene calls are TRBV7-9 and TRBJ1-2; D gene unclear. The CDR3 is 15 residues long. Trimming pared 0 bases from V and 4 bases from J, leaving 12 bases between. CDR1 is SEHNR, CDR2 FQNEAQ, per germline (reference sequence). The CDR3 spells CASSLATVSSYGYTF. In DNA, the CDR3 is TGTGCCAGCAGCTTAGCCACAGTTTCCAGCTATGGCTACACCTTC. The full variable domain, in which reference TRBV7-9 and TRBJ1-2 provide the parts outside the CDR3, is DTGVSQNPRHKITKRGQNVTFRCDPISEHNRLYWYRQTLGQGPEFLTYFQNEAQLEKSRLLSDRFSAERPKGSFSTLEIQRTEQGDSAMYLCASSLATVSSYGYTFGSGTRLTVV.

The chain joins TRBV7-2 to TRBJ2-1, with 7 bases matching TRBD2. The CDR3 length is 15 residues. The germline V gene has CDR1 SGHTA and CDR2 FQGNSA. V shed 2 bases, J shed 0 bases, and the junction held 1 base outside the gene matches. For the CDR3, the DNA is TGTGCCAGCAGCTTATCGGGGGGCTCCTACAATGAGCAGTTCTTC. Translated, it gives CASSLSGGSYNEQFF.

CDR3 loop: CASSLAGAYNEQFF. CDR3 coding DNA: TGTGCCAGCAGTTTAGCGGGAGCCTACAATGAGCAGTTCTTC. This sequence joins TRBV27 and TRBJ2-1; TRBD2 aligns across 7 bases. In germline, CDR1 is MNHEY, CDR2 SMNVEV (reference sequence). V was pared by 2 bases and J by 2 bases, with 0 bases of the junction left unmatched. This CDR3 is 14 amino acids long.

V gene TRBV5-1 combines with J gene TRBJ1-1, with 12 bases aligning to TRBD1. Losses at the gene ends were 4 bases for V and 3 bases for J; bases not matched to a gene: 4. The CDR3 is 15 amino acids. The V gene's germline CDR1 is SGHRS and CDR2 YFSETQ. This CDR3 reads CASSGGTGGDTEAFF. The CDR3 bases are TGCGCCAGCAGCGGAGGGACAGGGGGCGACACTGAAGCTTTCTTT. Based on the CDR3 plus reference TRBV5-1 and TRBJ1-1, the full variable domain is KAGVTQTPRYLIKTRGQQVTLSCSPISGHRSVSWYQQTPGQGLQFLFEYFSETQRNKGNFPGRFSGRQFSNSRSEMNVSTLELGDSALYLCASSGGTGGDTEAFFGQGTRLTVV.

This clone was recorded only once. DNA for the CDR3: TGCGCCAGCAGCCGCGTCGGCAGGAGGACCTACAATGAGCAGTTCTTC. This gives the protein CASSRVGRRTYNEQFF. The V and J genes are TRBV5-1 and TRBJ2-1, with D maybe TRBD2 (5 bases). The length of the CDR3 is 16 residues. V shed 4 bases and J shed 2 bases, with 16 bases lying between them. Germline-derived CDR1 and CDR2 are SGHRS and YFSETQ.

The chain is built from TRBV2 and TRBJ2-5; 9 bases line up with TRBD2. From germline, CDR1 is SNHLY and CDR2 FYNNEI. With 3 bases clipped from V and 7 bases from J, the junction kept 18 bases outside the gene matches. This CDR3 is built from 18 residues. The CDR3 loop reads CASSDWNSAGGPGGTQYF. CDR3 DNA: TGTGCCAGCAGTGACTGGAATTCGGCGGGAGGGCCCGGGGGGACCCAGTACTTC.

This clone came up once. The J gene is TRBJ1-2, the V gene TRBV6-6; possibly TRBD1 for D (5 bases). Germline V gene sequence: CDR1 MNHNY, CDR2 SVGAGI (reference sequence). This CDR3 has 14 amino acids. Trimming took 7 bases from V and 6 from J, leaving 18 bases between them. CDR3 coding DNA: TGTGCCAGCACGACAGTCCCCCATGGAGATGGCTACACCTTC. Residues: CASTTVPHGDGYTF.

This CDR3 reads CASTSRGNNQPQHF. The CDR3 DNA sequence: TGTGCCAGTACAAGCAGGGGTAACAATCAGCCCCAGCATTTT. This chain connects TRBV2 to TRBJ1-5; possible D gene TRBD1, 6 bases. Germline V gene lookup returns CDR1 SNHLY and CDR2 FYNNEI. The CDR3 covers 14 residues. The V gene lost 9 bases and the J gene lost 3 bases, with 15 bases spanning the gap.

The chain uses TRBV2 and TRBJ2-1, with a tentative D call TRBD2 (5 bases). Germline V lookup: CDR1 SNHLY, CDR2 FYNNEI. Trimming removed 6 bases at V and 0 bases at J, with 12 bases between. CDR3 length: 15 residues. CDR3 region: CASRRTGSSYNEQFF. The CDR3 nucleotides read TGTGCCAGCAGGCGGACTGGGAGCTCCTACAATGAGCAGTTCTTC.

The chain links TRBV28 to TRBJ1-5, with 11 bases that match TRBD1. Germline CDR1 is MDHEN and CDR2 is SYDVKM. V was pared by 6 bases and J by 7 bases, with 8 bases of the junction left unmatched. The CDR3 has 15 amino acids. The CDR3 here is CASSAGQGAGQPQHF. As DNA, the CDR3 is TGTGCCAGCAGCGCTGGACAGGGGGCCGGGCAGCCCCAGCATTTT.

The chain has TRBV2 and TRBJ1-6, with 9 nucleotides matching TRBD1. CDR1 SNHLY and CDR2 FYNNEI come from the germline V gene. This CDR3 region has 15 residues. Losses at the gene ends were 8 bases for V and 6 bases for J; bases not matched to a gene: 8. This chain's CDR3 is CASDVGTGSNSPLHF. CDR3 nucleotides: TGTGCCAGCGACGTAGGGACAGGGTCTAATTCACCCCTCCACTTT.

The V gene is TRBV6-1, the J gene TRBJ2-2, with D perhaps TRBD2 (5 bases). Trimming stripped 7 bases from V and 6 bases from J, with 15 bases between. The CDR3 contains 14 residues. Germline CDR1 is MNHNS and CDR2 is SASEGT. CDR3 coding DNA: TGTGCCAGCACCGGGGTCCAGAGAGCCGGGGAGCTGTTTTTT. It translates to CASTGVQRAGELFF.